This T cell receptor beta chain was retrieved from a study of blood T cell repertoires in COVID-19. The overall study: The United States, Italy and Spain supplied acute and convalescent COVID-19 samples. From T cells, B-cell-depleted T cells, or PBMCs came the material, which was cDNA or gDNA.

Per the authors' pipeline: Reference gene primer amplification in the assay estimated nucleated cell counts. Here immunoSEQ multiplex PCR was the method, and the copy in TCRdb shows in-frame clones only, minus some. V, J and clone size reflect that table, while D and trimming were determined from the DNA. This sample has fewer than 650,000 clones, with about 89% found just once. The germline CDR1 and CDR2 sequences are SQVTM and ANQGSEA. With V trimmed by 4 bases and J by 6 bases, 8 bases remained unmatched. This CDR3 is built from 14 residues. The Seattle site enrolled patients during active infection and followed them longitudinally.

The chain employs TRBV29-1 and TRBJ2-7; 11 nucleotides match TRBD1. This sequence was found in a woman between 45 and 65 years old with COVID-19, enrolled during active disease. Sequencing input: peripheral blood. The CDR3 spells CSVAGQGAWSEQYF. The CDR3 coding sequence is TGCAGCGTTGCAGGACAGGGGGCTTGGAGCGAGCAGTACTTC.